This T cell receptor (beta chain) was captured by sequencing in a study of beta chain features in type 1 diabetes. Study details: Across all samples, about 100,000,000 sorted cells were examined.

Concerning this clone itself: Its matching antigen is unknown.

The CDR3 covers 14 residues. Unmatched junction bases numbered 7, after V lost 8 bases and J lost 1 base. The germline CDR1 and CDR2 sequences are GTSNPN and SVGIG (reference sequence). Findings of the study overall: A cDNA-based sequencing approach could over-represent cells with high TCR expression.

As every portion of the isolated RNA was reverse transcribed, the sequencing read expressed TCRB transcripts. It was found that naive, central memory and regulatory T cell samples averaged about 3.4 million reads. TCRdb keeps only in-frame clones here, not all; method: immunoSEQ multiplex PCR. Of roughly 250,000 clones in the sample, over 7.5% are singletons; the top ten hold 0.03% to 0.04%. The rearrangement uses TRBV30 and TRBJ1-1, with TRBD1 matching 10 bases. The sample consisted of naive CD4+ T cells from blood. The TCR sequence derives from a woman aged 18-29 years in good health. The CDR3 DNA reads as TGTGCCGGGGGACAGGGGCAAGGGAACACTGAAGCTTTCTTT. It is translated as CAGGQGQGNTEAFF.